Following are 11 T cell receptor beta chains from one sample sequenced in a study of shared clonotypes between healthy human individuals. Naivety among CD8 cells was defined by CD45RO negativity and positive CCR7 selection, thereby excluding terminally differentiated effector memory CD45RA+ cells. Profiling relied on immunoSEQ multiplex PCR, and the TCRdb table lists in-frame clones only, not all of them. Of 2 million to 2.5 million clones listed, approximately 94% are singletons. Sample: naive CD8+ T cells sorted from blood. Receptors were obtained from a man younger than 35 in good health.

V is TRBV27 and J is TRBJ1-1; possible D gene TRBD1, 5 bases. The germline V gene has CDR1 MNHEY and CDR2 SMNVEV (reference sequence). Trimming left V 5 bases short and J 5 bases short, with 21 bases between. This CDR3 is built from 16 residues. The CDR3 loop is CASSPKKGPKGTEAFF. DNA of the CDR3: TGTGCCAGCAGTCCCAAAAAGGGACCCAAGGGTACTGAAGCTTTCTTT.

V is TRBV5-6 and J is TRBJ2-3; 8 bases match TRBD1. The CDR3 runs 14 residues. Germline loops: CDR1 SGHDT, CDR2 YYEEEE. With V trimmed by 4 bases and J by 1 base, 2 bases remained unmatched. CDR3 sequence: CASSGTGRTDTQYF. CDR3 DNA sequence: TGTGCCAGCAGCGGGACAGGTCGCACAGATACGCAGTATTTT.

The chain joins TRBV15 to TRBJ1-4, with D unclear. The CDR3 has 14 residues. V lost 3 bases and J lost 3, with 8 bases in between. Germline loops: CDR1 LNHNV, CDR2 YYDKDF (reference sequence). The CDR3 region has the DNA TGTGCCACCAGCAGTAGCGCCCCTAATGAAAAACTGTTTTTT. It specifies CATSSSAPNEKLFF.

To note about this clone: The identical CDR3 is also encoded by other nucleotide sequences in the sample. The chain couples TRBV25-1 to TRBJ2-7, with 8 nucleotides matching TRBD2. Per the germline V gene, CDR1 is MGHDK and CDR2 is SYGVNS. The junction had 1 base not matched to a gene; V was cut back by 1 base and J by 2 bases. The CDR3 contains 14 residues. The CDR3 region is CASSESGGTYEQYF. CDR3 in DNA: TGTGCCAGCAGTGAATCGGGAGGGACCTACGAGCAGTACTTC.

The chain combines TRBV5-1 with TRBJ2-5; 10 bases are a match to TRBD2. Germline V gene data show CDR1 as SGHRS and CDR2 as YFSETQ. The CDR3 consists of 18 residues. The V and J ends lost 1 base and 0 bases, in that order; junction bases with no gene match: 9. CDR3: CASSLWASGRGDQETQYF. For the CDR3, the DNA is TGCGCCAGCAGCTTGTGGGCTAGCGGGAGAGGGGACCAAGAGACCCAGTACTTC.

The chain carries TRBV27 and TRBJ1-1, with D possibly being TRBD1 (6 bases). Germline V gene data show CDR1 as MNHEY and CDR2 as SMNVEV (reference sequence). The V and J ends lost 6 bases and 3 bases respectively, with 26 bases between them. The CDR3 is 18 residues long. The CDR3 reads CASRLQSGGRNLDTEAFF. The CDR3 DNA follows: TGTGCCAGCAGGCTCCAATCCGGGGGGCGGAATTTGGACACTGAAGCTTTCTTT.

The CDR3 region is CASSHVVGGEETQYF. CDR3 nucleotide sequence: TGCGCCAGCAGCCATGTCGTGGGCGGGGAGGAGACCCAGTACTTC. The chain employs TRBV4-3 and TRBJ2-5; D might be TRBD2 (6 bases). Germline V gene data show CDR1 as LGHNA and CDR2 as YSLEER. V shed 3 bases and J shed 5 bases, with 16 bases lying between them. The CDR3 has 15 residues.

V and J are TRBV13 and TRBJ2-4; 10 positions match TRBD1. The CDR3 covers 14 residues. CDR1 PRHDT and CDR2 FYEKMQ come from the germline V gene (reference sequence). V dropped 5 bases and J dropped 10; count of bases not matched to a gene: 8. CDR3 loop: CASSPPGQGFIQYF. CDR3 DNA: TGTGCCAGCAGCCCCCCGGGACAGGGGTTTATTCAGTACTTC.

The rearrangement uses TRBV4-1 and TRBJ1-5; 7 bases are shared with TRBD1. CDR1 is MGHRA, CDR2 YSYEKL, per germline. The V and J ends lost 1 base and 6 bases, in that order; junction bases with no gene match: 6. The CDR3 runs 15 residues. The CDR3 protein is CASSQAGGGGQPQHF. In DNA form, the CDR3 reads TGCGCCAGCAGCCAAGCAGGGGGGGGAGGTCAGCCCCAGCATTTT.

The chain employs TRBV28 and TRBJ1-1; D is ambiguous. CDR3 length: 16 amino acids. Per the germline V gene, CDR1 is MDHEN and CDR2 is SYDVKM. V was cut by 5 bases and J by 1 base, with 17 bases left in between. The CDR3, as DNA: TGTGCCAGCAGTACCCTGCAGGAGGAGGGGAACACTGAAGCTTTCTTT. Protein: CASSTLQEEGNTEAFF.

This clone was recorded at least ten times. V gene TRBV30 combines with J gene TRBJ1-1; D not certain. Deletions cut 5 bases from V and 4 bases from J, with 14 bases between. From germline, CDR1 is GTSNPN and CDR2 SVGIG (reference sequence). The CDR3 totals 13 residues. The CDR3, as DNA: TGTGCCTGGTCTGAGACTCATCTCACTGAAGCTTTCTTT. Protein product: CAWSETHLTEAFF.